The 27 T cell receptor beta chains in this list originate from one sample, sequenced in a study of T cell changes during pregnancy in multiple sclerosis. Method: immunoSEQ multiplex PCR; TCRdb's copy keeps in-frame clones and lacks some. The table shows 50,000 or so clones, with roughly 94% occurring only once. Here the sequenced sample was CD8+ T cells from peripheral blood mononuclear cells, taken in the first trimester of pregnancy. These receptors came from a female donor with multiple sclerosis, enrolled in a pregnancy study.

The gene calls are TRBV6-6 and TRBJ1-1; 8 bases match TRBD1. From germline, CDR1 is MNHNY and CDR2 SVGAGI (reference sequence). V trimming: 2 bases; J trimming: 3 bases; junction bases outside the gene matches: 8. CDR3 size: 16 residues. CDR3 region: CASSYPWTGTDTEAFF. The CDR3, as DNA: TGTGCCAGCAGTTACCCCTGGACAGGGACGGACACTGAAGCTTTCTTT.

V usage is TRBV2 and J usage is TRBJ2-7; perhaps TRBD2 as D (5 bases). The CDR3 sequence is 17 residues long. Per the germline V gene, CDR1 is SNHLY and CDR2 is FYNNEI. V lost 2 bases to trimming and J lost 4 bases, with 21 bases between them. CDR3 sequence reads: CASSESRWLAPPYEQYF. CDR3 coding DNA: TGTGCCAGCAGTGAATCTCGGTGGCTAGCTCCTCCATACGAGCAGTACTTC.

The V and J genes are TRBV29-1 and TRBJ1-1; D might be TRBD1 (5 bases). V lost 4 bases to trimming and J lost 3 bases, with 9 bases between them. The CDR3 sequence is 12 residues long. Germline V lookup: CDR1 SQVTM, CDR2 ANQGSEA. The CDR3 DNA sequence: TGCAGCGTTGTCAGGGTGGACACTGAAGCTTTCTTT. Translation gives CSVVRVDTEAFF.

The chain employs TRBV5-8 and TRBJ2-7, with TRBD1 matching 10 bases. The J segment lost 1 base and the V segment lost 8 bases, leaving 15 bases of the junction unmatched. Germline CDR1 and CDR2: SGHTS and YDEGEE. This CDR3 is built from 17 residues. For the CDR3, the DNA is TGTGCCAGTAACCCCGGGACAGGGGTTAGAAGATCCTACGAGCAGTACTTC. It encodes CASNPGTGVRRSYEQYF. Looking up the rest from reference TRBV5-8 and TRBJ2-7 gives the full variable domain: EAGVTQSPTHLIKTRGQQATLRCSPISGHTSVYWYQQALGLGLQFLLWYDEGEERNRGNFPPRFSGRQFPNYSSELNVNALELEDSALYLCASNPGTGVRRSYEQYFGPGTRLTVT.

The chain combines TRBV19 with TRBJ1-5, with D perhaps TRBD1 (6 bases). In germline, CDR1 is LNHDA, CDR2 SQIVND (reference sequence). Trimming pared 6 bases from V and 6 bases from J, leaving 18 bases between. The CDR3 consists of 15 residues. The CDR3, as DNA: TGTGCCAGTAGAGATTTGATGGGGGCGGGTCAGCCCCAGCATTTT. Amino acid sequence: CASRDLMGAGQPQHF.

CDR3: CASSPTSDYTDTQYF. Here the CDR3 DNA reads TGTGCCAGCAGTCCGACTAGCGATTACACAGATACGCAGTATTTT. The chain employs TRBV28 and TRBJ2-3; 8 positions match TRBD2. The CDR3 is made up of 15 amino acids. Germline CDR1 and CDR2: MDHEN and SYDVKM. The V and J ends lost 5 bases and 2 bases, in that order; junction bases with no gene match: 6.

This chain links TRBV28 with TRBJ1-1, with TRBD1 identical over 9 bases. The CDR3 spans 15 residues. Germline V CDR1 and CDR2: MDHEN, SYDVKM. V dropped 6 bases and J dropped 2; count of bases not matched to a gene: 7. CDR3 DNA sequence: TGTGCCAGCAGGCCGGGACAGGGCGGAAACACTGAAGCTTTCTTT. It yields the protein CASRPGQGGNTEAFF. Supplemented by reference TRBV28 and TRBJ1-1, the full variable domain reads DVKVTQSSRYLVKRTGEKVFLECVQDMDHENMFWYRQDPGLGLRLIYFSYDVKMKEKGDIPEGYSVSREKKERFSLILESASTNQTSMYLCASRPGQGGNTEAFFGQGTRLTVV.

This chain joins TRBV7-9 and TRBJ2-2, with TRBD2 matching 10 bases. Germline CDR1 reads SEHNR; CDR2 reads FQNEAQ (reference sequence). Trimming at V came to 2 bases and at J to 6 bases, leaving 6 bases not matched to a gene. The CDR3 runs to 16 residues. In DNA, the CDR3 is TGTGCCAGCAGCTTAATTCTAGCGGGAGAATCCGGGGAGCTGTTTTTT. This encodes CASSLILAGESGELFF.

This chain links TRBV20-1 with TRBJ2-1, with 8 positions matching TRBD2. J lost 10 bases, V lost 4 bases, and 3 bases had no gene match. Germline lookup yields CDR1 DFQATT and CDR2 SNEGSKA (reference sequence). This CDR3 region has 11 residues. CDR3 nucleotide sequence: TGCAGTGCTACTATAGCGGGAGAGCAGTTCTTC. It encodes CSATIAGEQFF.

The chain has TRBV7-9 and TRBJ2-7; no definite D call. The CDR3 runs 14 residues. The V gene lost 0 bases and the J gene lost 2 bases, with 8 bases spanning the gap. The V gene's germline CDR1 is SEHNR and CDR2 FQNEAQ (reference sequence). CDR3 sequence reads: CASSLAVTPYEQYF. CDR3 coding DNA: TGTGCCAGCAGCTTAGCGGTTACTCCCTACGAGCAGTACTTC.

V usage is TRBV5-1 and J usage is TRBJ2-7, with 10 bases that match TRBD2. The germline gives CDR1 SGHRS, CDR2 YFSETQ. The V and J ends lost 0 bases and 6 bases, in that order; junction bases with no gene match: 3. The CDR3 covers 14 residues. The CDR3 DNA reads TGCGCCAGCAGCTTGGCCGGGACTAGCGTCGAGCAGTACTTC. This codes for CASSLAGTSVEQYF. The variable domain in full, completed from reference TRBV5-1 and TRBJ2-7, reads KAGVTQTPRYLIKTRGQQVTLSCSPISGHRSVSWYQQTPGQGLQFLFEYFSETQRNKGNFPGRFSGRQFSNSRSEMNVSTLELGDSALYLCASSLAGTSVEQYFGPGTRLTVT.

The V gene is TRBV28, the J gene TRBJ2-5; a weak D match, TRBD2 (6 bases). Trimming stripped 2 bases from V and 5 bases from J, with 9 bases between. This CDR3 spans 13 amino acids. In germline, CDR1 is MDHEN, CDR2 SYDVKM. The CDR3 nucleotides read TGTGCCAGCAGTTTAGTGGAGGGGGAGACCCAGTACTTC. Protein sequence: CASSLVEGETQYF.

The V and J genes are TRBV5-5 and TRBJ2-5; 7 bases line up with TRBD1. This CDR3 region has 16 residues. V lost 3 bases to trimming and J lost 5 bases; unmatched junction nucleotides: 13. Germline CDR1 reads SGHKS; CDR2 reads YYEKEE (reference sequence). The CDR3 DNA reads TGTGCCAGCAGCTGGGATATAACAGGGGTAATCGAGACCCAGTACTTC. Translated: CASSWDITGVIETQYF.

The count of this clone is one. Written as DNA, the CDR3 is TGTGCCAGCAAACCGGGACAGAGAGAAGCTTTCTTT. It is translated as CASKPGQREAFF. The chain recombines TRBV7-9 with TRBJ1-1, with 7 bases that match TRBD1. V lost 7 bases, J lost 8 bases, and 7 bases stayed unmatched. The V gene's germline CDR1 is SEHNR and CDR2 FQNEAQ (reference sequence). The length of the CDR3 is 12 residues.

The chain links TRBV7-8 to TRBJ2-5; tentatively, D is TRBD2 (5 bases). Trimming took off 5 bases at V and 5 bases at J, with 9 bases between the two ends. The CDR3 extends over 12 amino acids. From germline, CDR1 is SGHVS and CDR2 FQNEAQ. The CDR3 bases are TGTGCCAGCAGCCAATCGGGGGAGACCCAGTACTTC. Encoded protein: CASSQSGETQYF.

In its sample, this clone was seen once. This sequence joins TRBV13 and TRBJ1-1; 10 bases fit TRBD1. Germline values: CDR1 PRHDT, CDR2 FYEKMQ (reference sequence). With V trimmed by 4 bases and J by 7 bases, 6 bases remained unmatched. This CDR3 contains 14 residues. CDR3 in amino acids: CASSSGQGLNEAFF. CDR3 DNA sequence: TGTGCCAGCAGCTCGGGACAGGGGCTCAATGAAGCTTTCTTT. Full variable domain (rest looked up from reference TRBV13 and TRBJ1-1): AAGVIQSPRHLIKEKRETATLKCYPIPRHDTVYWYQQGPGQDPQFLISFYEKMQSDKGSIPDRFSAQQFSDYHSELNMSSLELGDSALYFCASSSGQGLNEAFFGQGTRLTVV.

The V and J genes are TRBV30 and TRBJ2-7; 8 bases agree with TRBD1. Per germline, CDR1 GTSNPN and CDR2 SVGIG (reference sequence). J was trimmed by 3 bases and V by 0 bases; bases with no gene match: 4. CDR3 size: 14 residues. CDR3 in amino acids: CAWSVGQGFYEQYF. CDR3 DNA: TGTGCCTGGAGTGTTGGACAGGGTTTCTACGAGCAGTACTTC.

V is TRBV27 and J is TRBJ2-1; D perhaps matches TRBD2 (7 bases). This CDR3 comprises 14 residues. From germline, CDR1 is MNHEY and CDR2 SMNVEV (reference sequence). With 8 bases removed from V and 8 bases from J, the gap between germline ends came to 19 bases. The CDR3 loop is CASGRQVGLDEQFF. The CDR3, as DNA: TGTGCCAGCGGGAGACAGGTAGGACTAGATGAGCAGTTCTTC.

The chain is built from TRBV11-2 and TRBJ1-5; no clear D gene. This CDR3 region has 14 residues. The V gene's germline CDR1 is SGHAT and CDR2 FQNNGV. Trimming pared 2 bases from V and 0 bases from J, leaving 5 bases between. The CDR3 coding sequence is TGTGCCAGCAGCTTACCGGGTAGCAATCAGCCCCAGCATTTT. This codes for CASSLPGSNQPQHF.

The rearrangement joins TRBV19 to TRBJ1-2; D is perhaps TRBD1 (5 bases). The CDR3 consists of 15 residues. V was cut by 2 bases and J by 4 bases, with 14 bases left in between. The germline gives CDR1 LNHDA, CDR2 SQIVND (reference sequence). The CDR3 sequence: CASSIYLGGTYGYTF. CDR3 nucleotides: TGTGCCAGTAGTATATATCTGGGGGGGACCTATGGCTACACCTTC.

The chain joins TRBV30 to TRBJ2-1; TRBD2 aligns across 9 bases. The CDR3 loop spans 15 amino acids. V trimming: 0 bases; J trimming: 8 bases; junction bases outside the gene matches: 8. Per germline, CDR1 GTSNPN and CDR2 SVGIG (reference sequence). CDR3 sequence (DNA): TGTGCCTGGAGTGTTTTGGGCGGGAGGGTGGATGAGCAGTTCTTC. Its protein is CAWSVLGGRVDEQFF.

V is TRBV7-9 and J is TRBJ1-5; D may be TRBD1 (5 bases). V dropped 0 bases and J dropped 2 bases, with 5 bases sitting between them. This CDR3 region has 14 residues. Germline-derived CDR1 and CDR2 are SEHNR and FQNEAQ (reference sequence). The CDR3 loop is CASSLATGNQPQHF. The DNA for the CDR3 is TGTGCCAGCAGCTTAGCGACAGGCAATCAGCCCCAGCATTTT.

The J gene is TRBJ2-1, the V gene TRBV12-1; the table's D call, TRBD2, was not checked against the DNA. TRBV12-1 is tagged as a pseudogene. The CDR3 spans 18 residues. The DNA for the CDR3 is TGTGCCAGCAGCCGCAAATCAGCGGGGTCTTCCTCCTACAATGAGCAGTTCTTC. Its protein is CASSRKSAGSSSYNEQFF.

This clone was observed once. The V call is TRBV27, the J call TRBJ2-7; no clear D. Trimming pared 3 bases from V and 2 bases from J, leaving 8 bases between. CDR3 length: 13 amino acids. Per germline, CDR1 MNHEY and CDR2 SMNVEV (reference sequence). The DNA for the CDR3 is TGTGCCAGCAGTTTCGGGTCGACCTACGAGCAGTACTTC. Translating it yields CASSFGSTYEQYF.

This clone was seen a single time. The chain carries TRBV13 and TRBJ1-2; D unclear. CDR1 and CDR2 from the germline V gene are PRHDT and FYEKMQ (reference sequence). The CDR3 length is 16 residues. Trimming pared 0 bases from V and 5 bases from J, leaving 16 bases between. The CDR3 nucleotides read TGTGCCAGCAGCTTAGGCTTACAGTCGGCGTCATATGGCTACACCTTC. This sequence encodes CASSLGLQSASYGYTF. The full variable domain, rest sourced from reference TRBV13 and TRBJ1-2, is AAGVIQSPRHLIKEKRETATLKCYPIPRHDTVYWYQQGPGQDPQFLISFYEKMQSDKGSIPDRFSAQQFSDYHSELNMSSLELGDSALYFCASSLGLQSASYGYTFGSGTRLTVV.

This chain uses TRBV5-8 with TRBJ1-1; a possible D gene is TRBD1 (5 bases). Germline V gives CDR1 SGHTS, CDR2 YDEGEE. The CDR3 loop spans 14 amino acids. Trimming took 5 bases from V and 2 from J, leaving 13 bases between them. Here the CDR3 DNA reads TGTGCCAGCAGTTTCCCGACAGTTAACACTGAAGCTTTCTTT. This translates into CASSFPTVNTEAFF. The whole variable domain, remainder taken from reference TRBV5-8 and TRBJ1-1, is EAGVTQSPTHLIKTRGQQATLRCSPISGHTSVYWYQQALGLGLQFLLWYDEGEERNRGNFPPRFSGRQFPNYSSELNVNALELEDSALYLCASSFPTVNTEAFFGQGTRLTVV.

V and J are TRBV19 and TRBJ1-1, with D unresolved. CDR3 length: 16 amino acids. The germline gives CDR1 LNHDA, CDR2 SQIVND (reference sequence). V lost 3 bases and J lost 0, with 14 bases in between. CDR3 nucleotide sequence: TGTGCCAGTAGTATGCAAAGTAGCGATATGAACACTGAAGCTTTCTTT. This sequence encodes CASSMQSSDMNTEAFF. The entire variable domain, with the rest obtained from reference TRBV19 and TRBJ1-1, is as follows: DGGITQSPKYLFRKEGQNVTLSCEQNLNHDAMYWYRQDPGQGLRLIYYSQIVNDFQKGDIAEGYSVSREKKESFPLTVTSAQKNPTAFYLCASSMQSSDMNTEAFFGQGTRLTVV.